One and the same sample provided the 19 T cell receptor beta chains below, sequenced in a study of blood T cell repertoires in COVID-19. Profiled with immunoSEQ multiplex PCR; TCRdb holds only in-frame clones, not every one. The sample consists of some 78,000 clones, roughly nine tenths of them appearing once. The specimen sequenced was peripheral blood. These receptors originate from a man between 50 and 59 years old with active or convalescent COVID-19.

The CDR3 is CASSHGTSPDTQYF. The CDR3 DNA sequence: TGTGCCAGCAGCCACGGGACTAGCCCAGATACGCAGTATTTT. This chain uses TRBV5-6 with TRBJ2-3; TRBD2 matches at 9 bases. The trim removed 4 bases at V and 4 bases at J, leaving 4 bases unmatched. Germline CDR1 reads SGHDT; CDR2 reads YYEEEE. The CDR3 is 14 amino acids.

J is TRBJ2-3 and V is TRBV6-2 or TRBV6-3, with 7 bases aligning to TRBD1. CDR1 MNHEY and CDR2 SVGEGT come from the germline V gene. With V trimmed by 1 base and J by 1 base, 2 bases remained unmatched. The CDR3 totals 15 residues. CDR3 residues: CASSYWDSGTDTQYF. CDR3 DNA: TGTGCCAGCAGTTACTGGGACAGCGGCACAGATACGCAGTATTTT.

This clone was counted once. V usage is TRBV6-4 and J usage is TRBJ2-1; 10 nucleotides agree with TRBD1. The CDR3 extends over 14 amino acids. Looked up from germline, CDR1 is MRHNA and CDR2 is SNTAGT. The V segment lost 6 bases and the J segment 4 bases; nucleotides outside the gene matches: 3. For the CDR3, the DNA is TGTGCCAGCAGCCGGGACAGGGGTTACAATGAGCAGTTCTTC. Protein product: CASSRDRGYNEQFF.

The chain links TRBV11-2 to TRBJ1-5; TRBD1 is a possible D gene (5 bases). CDR1 is SGHAT and CDR2 is FQNNGV in the germline V gene. Trimming pared 0 bases from V and 5 bases from J, leaving 5 bases between. This CDR3 is 13 amino acids long. CDR3 sequence reads: CASSLDRDQPQHF. The CDR3 DNA reads TGTGCCAGCAGCTTAGACAGGGATCAGCCCCAGCATTTT.

The chain carries TRBV6-5 and TRBJ2-5, with 8 bases that match TRBD1. The J segment lost 3 bases and the V segment lost 6 bases, leaving 9 bases of the junction unmatched. Germline lookup yields CDR1 MNHEY and CDR2 SVGAGI. There are 15 residues in the CDR3. CDR3 nucleotides: TGTGCCAGCAGCCCCAGGGTGGACAGGGAAGAGACCCAGTACTTC. Its protein product is CASSPRVDREETQYF.

V usage is TRBV7-8 and J usage is TRBJ1-2, with TRBD1 matching over 9 bases. The CDR3 has 13 amino acids. Germline V gene data show CDR1 as SGHVS and CDR2 as FQNEAQ. V trimming: 7 bases; J trimming: 3 bases; junction bases outside the gene matches: 3. As DNA, the CDR3 is TGTGCCAGCACCGACAGGGGGGACTATGGCTACACCTTC. This encodes CASTDRGDYGYTF.

The chain has TRBV7-2 and TRBJ1-6, with a weak D call TRBD1 (6 bases). The CDR3 totals 15 residues. The V gene lost 1 base and the J gene lost 6 bases, with 10 bases spanning the gap. CDR1 is SGHTA and CDR2 is FQGNSA in the germline V gene. The CDR3 sequence: CASSLGSGVNSPLHF. The DNA for the CDR3 is TGTGCCAGCAGCTTAGGTTCAGGGGTTAATTCACCCCTCCACTTT.

Here the CDR3 reads CASSRLAGGGTDTQYF. CDR3 nucleotides: TGTGCCAGCAGCCGCCTAGCGGGGGGGGGCACAGATACGCAGTATTTT. The V gene is TRBV9, the J gene TRBJ2-3, with TRBD2 identical over 12 bases. CDR3 length: 16 amino acids. Germline V gene lookup returns CDR1 SGDLS and CDR2 YYNGEE. Unmatched junction bases numbered 4, after V lost 4 bases and J lost 1 base.

This clone was seen once. J is TRBJ2-2 and V is TRBV24-1; D not certain. Looked up from germline, CDR1 is KGHDR and CDR2 is SFDVKD. The CDR3 covers 15 residues. V was shortened by 5 bases and J by 6 bases, with 15 bases between the two germline ends. This chain's CDR3 is CATSAPDGGAGELFF. The CDR3, as DNA: TGTGCCACCAGTGCCCCTGACGGCGGTGCCGGGGAGCTGTTTTTT.

V usage is TRBV4-3 and J usage is TRBJ1-6; no firm D call. With 6 bases removed from V and 0 bases from J, the gap between germline ends came to 9 bases. The CDR3 runs 15 residues. Germline CDR1 and CDR2: LGHNA and YSLEER. CDR3 nucleotide sequence: TGCGCCAGCAGATCGGAGAGCTCCTATAATTCACCCCTCCACTTT. It translates to CASRSESSYNSPLHF.

This sequence joins TRBV10-3 and TRBJ1-5; possibly TRBD1 for D (6 bases). The V gene lost 0 bases and the J gene lost 4 bases, with 13 bases spanning the gap. CDR1 and CDR2 from the germline V gene are ENHRY and SYGVKD. CDR3 length: 16 amino acids. CDR3 sequence (DNA): TGTGCCATCAGTGAGTCCTCACAGGGTGGTAATCAGCCCCAGCATTTT. Its protein is CAISESSQGGNQPQHF.

The chain carries TRBV2 and TRBJ2-3; 7 bases match TRBD2. V lost 6 bases and J lost 2; bases outside the gene matches: 2. Looked up from germline, CDR1 is SNHLY and CDR2 is FYNNEI. The CDR3 sequence is 13 residues long. The CDR3 protein is CASRGGTTDTQYF. The CDR3 bases are TGTGCCAGCAGGGGGGGGACCACAGATACGCAGTATTTT. The entire variable domain, with the rest obtained from reference TRBV2 and TRBJ2-3, is as follows: EPEVTQTPSHQVTQMGQEVILRCVPISNHLYFYWYRQILGQKVEFLVSFYNNEISEKSEIFDDQFSVERPDGSNFTLKIRSTKLEDSAMYFCASRGGTTDTQYFGPGTRLTVL.

The chain has TRBV19 and TRBJ1-3; D is perhaps TRBD1 (6 bases). The CDR3 runs 15 residues. CDR1 is LNHDA and CDR2 is SQIVND in the germline V gene (reference sequence). V was trimmed by 3 bases and J by 2 bases, leaving 11 bases between them. The CDR3 nucleotides read TGTGCCAGTAGTATCGGACAGACAACTGGAAACACCATATATTTT. As protein: CASSIGQTTGNTIYF.

The chain has TRBV4-1 and TRBJ2-2; D not resolved. Germline lookup yields CDR1 MGHRA and CDR2 YSYEKL. The CDR3 covers 13 residues. Trimming stripped 0 bases from V and 7 bases from J, with 6 bases between. CDR3 bases: TGCGCCAGCAGCCAAGAAATTTACGGGGAGCTGTTTTTT. Translated: CASSQEIYGELFF.

This chain joins TRBV30 and TRBJ1-5; tentatively, D is TRBD1 (6 bases). Trimming cost V 3 bases and J 2 bases, with 8 bases left between them. Germline V gives CDR1 GTSNPN, CDR2 SVGIG (reference sequence). The CDR3 is 13 amino acids. This chain's CDR3 is CAWRGGGNQPQHF. The CDR3 nucleotides are TGTGCCTGGAGAGGGGGAGGCAATCAGCCCCAGCATTTT.

The chain recombines TRBV5-1 with TRBJ2-3; 9 bases line up with TRBD1. The CDR3 extends over 17 amino acids. CDR1 is SGHRS and CDR2 is YFSETQ in the germline V gene. The ends lost 4 bases at V and 1 base at J; junction bases unmatched: 10. The CDR3, as DNA: TGCGCCAGCAGCCCGGGACAGGGAGGAGGGGGCACAGATACGCAGTATTTT. This sequence encodes CASSPGQGGGGTDTQYF.

The chain joins TRBV10-3 to TRBJ2-1; the D gene is possibly TRBD2 (6 bases). Germline-derived CDR1 and CDR2 are ENHRY and SYGVKD. The CDR3 is 13 amino acids. The V end was cut by 6 bases, the J end by 6 bases, with 12 bases between. CDR3 nucleotide sequence: TGTGCCATCAGCTCCGGGACTGCCAATGAGCAGTTCTTC. Translation: CAISSGTANEQFF.

The gene calls are TRBV5-4 and TRBJ2-5; TRBD1 agrees at 9 bases. The germline V gene encodes CDR1 SGHNT and CDR2 YYREEE (reference sequence). Germline trimming cut 0 bases from V and 1 base from J; bases unmatched to any gene: 1. CDR3 length: 15 amino acids. The CDR3 sequence is CASSLGQGVQETQYF. The DNA of the CDR3 is TGTGCCAGCAGCTTGGGACAGGGGGTCCAAGAGACCCAGTACTTC. Supplemented by reference TRBV5-4 and TRBJ2-5, the full variable domain reads ETGVTQSPTHLIKTRGQQVTLRCSSQSGHNTVSWYQQALGQGPQFIFQYYREEENGRGNFPPRFSGLQFPNYSSELNVNALELDDSALYLCASSLGQGVQETQYFGPGTRLLVL.

The chain joins TRBV19 to TRBJ1-1, with D possibly being TRBD1 (5 bases). The germline V gene encodes CDR1 LNHDA and CDR2 SQIVND (reference sequence). Trimming cost V 5 bases and J 0 bases, with 13 bases left between them. This CDR3 has 15 amino acids. This chain's CDR3 is CASSVPGNLNTEAFF. Written as DNA, the CDR3 is TGTGCCAGTAGTGTTCCAGGGAATTTGAACACTGAAGCTTTCTTT.